Listed here is a single T cell receptor (beta chain). Its antigen is still unknown. One base away there is no much larger clone; base qualities are not given. Synthetic TCR analog templates were spiked into each PCR so that absolute template abundance could be estimated from read counts. The immunoSEQ assay used bias-controlled V and J gene primers to amplify TCRbeta CDR3 regions from genomic DNA. Rearranged TCRbeta segments were sequenced at approximately 20X coverage. The paper's processing steps were these. Sequencing errors were corrected by clustering, and CDR3s were annotated against IMGT so that V, D and J genes could be assigned. Downstream analyses used only productive TCRbeta rearrangements and left out out-of-frame or stop-codon sequences. Clonality was computed as one minus Shannon entropy normalized by the log of the number of unique productive sequences. Clones differing between time points or between blood and tumor were identified by Fisher's exact test with Benjamini-Hochberg correction at adjusted p below 0.01. TCRdb took this table from immuneACCESS and kept in-frame rearrangements with V and J called. Such tables lack part of the clones; where checked against another copy, unresolved V genes explain under half of the gap, and the rest is unexplained. The V and J calls and the clone size are those of that table, but D and trimming were determined from the DNA. The sample table shows 130,000 or so clones, and roughly 84% are seen once. 3% to 4% of the sample belongs to the ten largest clones.

In light of the paper, this sample's time point label describes: pretreatment peripheral blood. A cohort of approximately 31 patients with locally advanced or metastatic urothelial carcinoma, treated at Memorial Sloan Kettering on a trial protocol, was included. Peripheral blood mononuclear cells were collected pretreatment and during treatment, with between 1 and 8 total time points per patient. The Qiagen DNeasy Blood extraction kit was used to purify genomic DNA from total PBMCs and tumor samples. PBMCs were collected pretreatment and during treatment and were isolated and stored as previously described. The entry originates in a study of PD-L1 blockade in urothelial cancer (dated by TCRdb to the late 2010s). Concerning the study at large: All patients started therapy around 2014 and received atezolizumab 1,200 mg intravenously every 3 weeks. About 90% of the roughly 29 patients were identified as males with urothelial cancer of bladder origin, and a prior smoking history was reported by 18 of 29 patients. Patients had an ECOG performance status of 0 or 1 and had received between 0 and 3 prior chemotherapy regimens. Blood samples were analyzed at 3 weeks after treatment start (second dose) and at 6 weeks after treatment start. A median of 141,255 T cells and approximately 83,000 unique TCRs was obtained from blood samples, and a median clonality of approximately 0.08 was observed. The study, an exploratory multi-omic analysis, examined somatic, immune and clinical correlates of response to PD-L1 blockade with atezolizumab in urothelial cancer. Pretreatment tumor samples, along with matched peripheral blood serially collected before and after atezolizumab treatment, were subjected to TCR sequencing. Durable clinical benefit meant progression-free survival longer than 6 months, and TCR features were also tested against progression-free and overall survival. In the same patients who had TCR sequencing, pretreatment tumors also underwent whole exome sequencing and RNA sequencing. About 10 patients achieved durable clinical benefit and approximately 20 did not. Pretreatment blood TCR-seq was available for about 30 patients, at least one posttreatment blood collection was obtained for 25 or so patients, and tumor TCR-seq was available for 25 or so patients. The full study reports these points: Improved progression-free and overall survival was found to be associated with pretreatment peripheral blood TCR clonality below the median. Because the sample size was small (n ≈ 27) and many exploratory analyses were performed, the results are intended to be hypothesis-generating. At 3 weeks after the start of treatment, tumor-associated TCR clones in peripheral blood had expanded more in patients with durable benefit (n ≈ 24, p = 0.022).

Between the V and J ends, shortened by 2 bases and 8 bases respectively, the junction contains 11 bases. Based on the germline V gene, the CDR1 and CDR2 sequences are SGHDT and YYEEEE. Counted from cysteine to phenylalanine, this CDR3 has 13 amino acids. Kept here is only the CDR3 DNA, which spans 39 bases and is read in frame from base 1. The rearrangement combines TRBV5-6 with TRBJ2-1, with TRBD2 perhaps the D gene, on 6 matching bases. Sample: PBMCs, taken around atezolizumab (anti-PD-L1) treatment. This TCR was sampled from a man aged 45 to 65 with urothelial cancer. The CDR3 protein is CASSFQWGDEQFF. In nucleotides, the sequence is TGTGCCAGCAGCTTTCAATGGGGGGATGAGCAGTTCTTC.